This T cell receptor (beta chain) was identified in a study of beta chain features in type 1 diabetes. Study-wide background: In age, gender and cell yields, patients were similar to healthy donors. Study findings and constraints: The naive, central memory and Treg TCRB repertoires of patients appeared to be more similar to one another than those of healthy donors. Type 1 diabetes patients had moderately but significantly shorter TCRB CDR3s in all four CD4+ subsets. Equally in patients and controls, shorter templates might have been favored by PCR.

This clone appeared a few times. What it binds is not known. Via CD45RO/CCR7/CD25/CD127/CD95/CD27, cells of the CD4+ naive, central memory, regulatory and stem cell-like memory subsets were sorted. The investigators reverse transcribed all of the isolated RNA, so they sequenced expressed TCRB transcripts. Data came from immunoSEQ multiplex PCR; TCRdb stores just in-frame clones and leaves some out. The sample holds some 640,000 clones, about 14% seen once. Deletions cut 6 bases from V and 2 bases from J, with 10 bases between. The germline gives CDR1 SGHTA, CDR2 FQGTGA. The CDR3 length is 13 residues. The receptor was isolated from a man aged 18 to 30 with type 1 diabetes. What was sequenced was naive CD4+ T cells from blood. The V and J genes are TRBV7-3 and TRBJ2-5; possibly TRBD1 or TRBD2 for D (5 bases each). In DNA form, the CDR3 reads TGTGCCAGCAGGGGGACGGGGCAAGAGACCCAGTACTTC. Its protein product is CASRGTGQETQYF.